This T cell receptor (beta chain) was found in a study of T cell responses to AZD1222 COVID-19 vaccine. TCRdb keeps only in-frame clones here, not all; method: immunoSEQ multiplex PCR. The data contain more than 95,000 clones, around 89% of them singletons. With 2 bases clipped from V and 7 bases from J, the junction kept 8 bases outside the gene matches. CDR1 and CDR2 from the germline V gene are SGHNT and YYREEE (reference sequence). The CDR3 sequence is 17 residues long. This receptor was identified in an adult in good health. The chain employs TRBV5-4 and TRBJ2-1; 14 bases are a match to TRBD2. The source material was peripheral blood, sampled on day 0 of AZD1222 vaccination. This CDR3 reads CASSFEPTSGRGNEQFF. The CDR3 DNA is TGTGCCAGCAGCTTTGAGCCGACTAGCGGGAGGGGGAATGAGCAGTTCTTC.